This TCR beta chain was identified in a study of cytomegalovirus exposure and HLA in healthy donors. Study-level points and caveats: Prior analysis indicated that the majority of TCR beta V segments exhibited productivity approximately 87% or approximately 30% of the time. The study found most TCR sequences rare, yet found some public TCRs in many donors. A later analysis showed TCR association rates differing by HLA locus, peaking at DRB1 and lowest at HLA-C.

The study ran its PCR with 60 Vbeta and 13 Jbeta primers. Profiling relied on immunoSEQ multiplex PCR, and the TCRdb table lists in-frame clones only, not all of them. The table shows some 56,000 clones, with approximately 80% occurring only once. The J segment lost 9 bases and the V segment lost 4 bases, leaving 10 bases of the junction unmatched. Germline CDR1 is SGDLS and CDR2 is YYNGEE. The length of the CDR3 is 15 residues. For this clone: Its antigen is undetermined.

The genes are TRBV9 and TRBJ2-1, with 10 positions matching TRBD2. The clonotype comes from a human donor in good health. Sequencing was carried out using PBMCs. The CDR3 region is CASSSAGGPGGEQFF. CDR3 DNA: TGTGCCAGCAGCTCAGCGGGGGGGCCGGGGGGTGAGCAGTTCTTC.